This T cell receptor beta chain derives from a study of blood T cell repertoires in COVID-19. Study context: The United States, Italy and Spain supplied acute and convalescent COVID-19 samples.

Per the original data handling: Nucleated cell number was recorded as an estimate derived from reference gene primer amplification. Sequencing was performed with immunoSEQ multiplex PCR; in TCRdb, only in-frame clones are kept and a portion is missing. That table furnishes V, J and clone size, whereas the DNA furnished D and trimming. The sample consists of around 300,000 clones, around 86% of them appearing once. Participants' reported clinical history set cohort assignment. The receptor was derived from a woman aged 40 to 50 who had recovered from COVID-19. The sequenced sample was PBMCs or T cells enriched from blood (not recorded which).

CDR3 bases: TGTGCCAGCAGCTTACGGGACACATTTTCAGCTTTCTTT. It codes for CASSLRDTFSAFF. The rearrangement uses TRBV7-2 and TRBJ1-1; tentative D call: TRBD1 (6 bases). This CDR3 has 13 residues. With 2 bases removed from V and 10 bases from J, the gap between germline ends came to 14 bases. Germline V gene sequence: CDR1 SGHTA, CDR2 FQGNSA.